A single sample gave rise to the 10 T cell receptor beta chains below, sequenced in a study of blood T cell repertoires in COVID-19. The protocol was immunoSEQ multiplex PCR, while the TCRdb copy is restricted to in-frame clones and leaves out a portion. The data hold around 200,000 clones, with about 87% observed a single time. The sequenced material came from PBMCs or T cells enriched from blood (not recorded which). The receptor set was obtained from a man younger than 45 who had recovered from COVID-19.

This CDR3 reads CASSSPGAGTHEQYF. In DNA, the CDR3 is TGTGCCAGCAGCTCCCCAGGGGCAGGTACGCACGAGCAGTACTTC. The rearrangement links TRBV7-6 to TRBJ2-7; D possibly corresponds to TRBD1 (6 bases). The ends were cut back, 4 bases at V and 5 bases at J, with 18 bases in the middle. The CDR3 totals 15 residues. CDR1 and CDR2 from the germline V gene are SGHVS and FNYEAQ.

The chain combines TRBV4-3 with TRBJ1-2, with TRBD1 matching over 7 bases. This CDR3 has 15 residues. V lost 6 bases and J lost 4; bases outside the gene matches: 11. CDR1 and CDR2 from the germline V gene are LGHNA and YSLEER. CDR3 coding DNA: TGCGCCAGCAGTAGCACGACAGGGAGCATCTATGGCTACACCTTC. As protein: CASSSTTGSIYGYTF.

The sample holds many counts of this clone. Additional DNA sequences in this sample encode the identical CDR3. The CDR3 is CASSQGTGPYGYTF. The CDR3 region has the DNA TGTGCCAGCAGCCAAGGGACAGGCCCTTATGGCTACACCTTC. This chain joins TRBV14 and TRBJ1-2, with 7 bases fitting TRBD1. CDR3 size: 14 residues. Germline lookup yields CDR1 SGHDN and CDR2 FVKESK. Trimming cost V 1 base and J 5 bases; bases outside gene matches: 4.

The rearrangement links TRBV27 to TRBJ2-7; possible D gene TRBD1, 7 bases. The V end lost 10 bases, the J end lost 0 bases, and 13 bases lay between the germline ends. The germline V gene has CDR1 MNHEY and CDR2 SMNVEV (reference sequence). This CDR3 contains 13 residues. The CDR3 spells CATRGDSSYEQYF. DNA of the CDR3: TGTGCCACCAGGGGGGACAGCTCCTACGAGCAGTACTTC.

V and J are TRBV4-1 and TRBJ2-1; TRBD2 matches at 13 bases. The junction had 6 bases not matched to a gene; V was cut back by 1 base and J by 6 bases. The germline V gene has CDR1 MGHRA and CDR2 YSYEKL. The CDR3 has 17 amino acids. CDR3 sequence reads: CASSQGTSGSWTNEQFF. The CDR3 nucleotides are TGCGCCAGCAGCCAAGGGACTAGCGGGAGTTGGACCAATGAGCAGTTCTTC.

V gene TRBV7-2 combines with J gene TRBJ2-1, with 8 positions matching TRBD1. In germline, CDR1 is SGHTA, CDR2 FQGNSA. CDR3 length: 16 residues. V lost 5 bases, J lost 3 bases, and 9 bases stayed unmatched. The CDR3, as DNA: TGTGCCAGCAGCGCCAGGGGGCGGGTGAACTACAATGAGCAGTTCTTC. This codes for CASSARGRVNYNEQFF.

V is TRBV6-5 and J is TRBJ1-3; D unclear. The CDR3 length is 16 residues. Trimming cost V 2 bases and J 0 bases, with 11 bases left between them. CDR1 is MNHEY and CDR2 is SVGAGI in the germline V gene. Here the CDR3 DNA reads TGTGCCAGCAGTTACGATCGCCCTAACTCTGGAAACACCATATATTTT. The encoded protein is CASSYDRPNSGNTIYF.

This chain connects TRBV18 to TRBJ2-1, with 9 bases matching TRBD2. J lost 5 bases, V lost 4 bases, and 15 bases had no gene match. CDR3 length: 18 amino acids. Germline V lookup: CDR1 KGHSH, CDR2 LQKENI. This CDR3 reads CASSLPPGLARYHNEQFF. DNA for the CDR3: TGTGCCAGCTCACTACCCCCGGGACTAGCCCGCTACCACAATGAGCAGTTCTTC. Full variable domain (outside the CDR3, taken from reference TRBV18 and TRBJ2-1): NAGVMQNPRHLVRRRGQEARLRCSPMKGHSHVYWYRQLPEEGLKFMVYLQKENIIDESGMPKERFSAEFPKEGPSILRIQQVVRGDSAAYFCASSLPPGLARYHNEQFFGPGTRLTVL.

CDR3 loop: CASSLKEGRTLGYNEQFF. As DNA, the CDR3 is TGTGCCAGCTCATTAAAGGAGGGTAGGACCCTGGGGTACAATGAGCAGTTCTTC. This chain joins TRBV18 and TRBJ2-1; tentatively, D is TRBD2 (6 bases). V gave up 5 bases and J gave up 4 bases, with 24 bases separating them. This CDR3 comprises 18 residues. Per germline, CDR1 KGHSH and CDR2 LQKENI.

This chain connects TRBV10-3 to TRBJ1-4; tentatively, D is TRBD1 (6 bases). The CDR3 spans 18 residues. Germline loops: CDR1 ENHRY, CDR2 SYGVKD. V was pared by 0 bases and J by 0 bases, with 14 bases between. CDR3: CAISESVLGASTNEKLFF. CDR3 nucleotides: TGTGCCATCAGTGAGTCGGTATTGGGGGCCTCAACTAATGAAAAACTGTTTTTT.